This TCR beta chain was identified in a study of cytomegalovirus exposure and HLA in healthy donors. Worth noting for this clone: No antigen is known for it.

V lost 3 bases, J lost 5 bases, and 8 bases lay in between. The CDR3 is 13 residues long. Germline CDR1 reads LNHDA; CDR2 reads SQIVND (reference sequence). Study conclusions and caveats: Association with HLA alleles at 0.05 false discovery rate was found for 17,000 or so TCR beta sequences in a later analysis. The authors judged a highly shared variant cluster likely a sequencing artifact. Within a later analysis, the majority of CMV-associated TCR beta chains appeared HLA-restricted.

The PCR was carried out with 60 Vbeta primers and 13 Jbeta primers. Sequencing was performed with immunoSEQ multiplex PCR; in TCRdb, only in-frame clones are kept and a portion is missing. Among 150,000 to 200,000 clones listed, around 74% were seen once. This receptor was identified in a female donor in good health and CMV-seronegative. The chain couples TRBV19 to TRBJ1-5; the D gene is possibly TRBD1 (5 bases). Sequenced: PBMCs. The CDR3 DNA reads TGTGCCAGTAGTATCGGGGGGGATCAGCCCCAGCATTTT. Its translation: CASSIGGDQPQHF.